This record covers a single T cell receptor beta chain. Its antigen is not identified. The content of samples before DNA extraction was about 0.85-11 million cryopreserved PBMC. This sample is drawn from a study of long-term antiretroviral therapy in people with HIV. The study, taken as a whole, reports: CDR3 length ranges were narrower in HIV repertoires than in controls.

Germline V gene sequence: CDR1 SGHDT, CDR2 YYEEEE. The CDR3 has 16 amino acids. V lost 5 bases to trimming and J lost 8 bases; unmatched junction nucleotides: 13. An immunoSEQ assay, version v3.0, was performed at survey level. What sequencing targeted per sample was 40,000-50,000 T-cell genomes. Profiling relied on immunoSEQ multiplex PCR, and the TCRdb table lists in-frame clones only, not all of them. The sample lists 30,000 to 40,000 clones, 80% to 90% occurring once. The specimen comprised unsorted PBMCs, sampled just before starting antiretroviral therapy. This TCR was sampled from a woman aged 18-29 years with HIV. The chain joins TRBV5-6 to TRBJ1-2; TRBD1 aligns across 12 bases. CDR3 nucleotides: TGTGCCAGCAGTTATGCCGGGACAGGGGGCGCAGAGGGCTACACCTTC. Its translation: CASSYAGTGGAEGYTF.